One sample yielded the 11 T cell receptor beta chains listed below, sequenced in a study of CD8+CD57+ T cells in acquired aplastic anemia. Profiling that covered TCR beta VDJ and CDR3 relied on genomic DNA as its template. TCRdb reanalysed the reads using MiXCR and keeps one entry per CDR3 protein. Of about 210,000 distinct CDR3 sequences listed, 34% are singletons. Material: sorted CD4+, CD8+, or CD8+CD57+ T cells (not recorded which) from PBMCs. The receptors shown here come from a human donor in good health, serving as a control.

This clonotype showed up many times. The chain has TRBV9 and TRBJ2-3; 7 bases match TRBD2. After removal of 4 bases from V and 6 bases from J, the junction contained 14 bases not matched to a gene. This CDR3 region has 16 residues. In germline, CDR1 is SGDLS, CDR2 YYNGEE. The CDR3 sequence: CASSPDLAAGRDTQYF. The CDR3 DNA follows: TGTGCCAGCAGCCCCGATCTAGCGGCGGGGCGGGATACGCAGTATTTT. The variable domain in full, completed from reference TRBV9 and TRBJ2-3, reads DSGVTQTPKHLITATGQRVTLRCSPRSGDLSVYWYQQSLDQGLQFLIQYYNGEERAKGNILERFSAQQFPDLHSELNLSSLELGDSALYFCASSPDLAAGRDTQYFGPGTRLTVL.

The chain couples TRBV19 to TRBJ1-5; D possibly corresponds to TRBD1 (6 bases). This CDR3 is built from 16 residues. V was cut by 5 bases and J by 6 bases, with 20 bases left in between. Germline V gene sequence: CDR1 LNHDA, CDR2 SQIVND (reference sequence). The CDR3 region is CASSSTRRGAGQPQHF. Written as DNA, the CDR3 is TGTGCCAGTAGTTCGACCAGACGGGGGGCAGGTCAGCCCCAGCATTTT.

This clonotype appeared many times. The chain uses TRBV20-1 and TRBJ2-7, with a tentative D call TRBD1 (7 bases). V lost 7 bases and J 0 bases, leaving 13 bases between the germline ends. CDR1 is DFQATT and CDR2 is SNEGSKA in the germline V gene (reference sequence). The CDR3 has 13 amino acids. The CDR3 DNA reads TGCAGTGGCGGGACAGCCTCCTCCTACGAGCAGTACTTC. This sequence encodes CSGGTASSYEQYF.

This clonotype showed up many times. This chain connects TRBV19 to TRBJ1-2, with a tentative D call TRBD1 (6 bases). Trimming removed 3 bases at V and 1 base at J, with 15 bases between. Germline-derived CDR1 and CDR2 are LNHDA and SQIVND (reference sequence). The length of the CDR3 is 16 residues. The CDR3 bases are TGTGCCAGTAGTATTGGACAGCGGATCCGTAACTATGGCTACACCTTC. Translating gives CASSIGQRIRNYGYTF.

This clonotype was picked up many times. The chain has TRBV9 and TRBJ1-2; maybe TRBD1 (5 bases). Germline values: CDR1 SGDLS, CDR2 YYNGEE. Trimming removed 3 bases at V and 6 bases at J, with 21 bases between. CDR3 size: 16 residues. CDR3 amino acids: CASSARDLGWIHGYTF. CDR3 DNA: TGTGCCAGCAGCGCCCGGGACCTCGGGTGGATTCATGGCTACACCTTC.

The V gene is TRBV5-1, the J gene TRBJ1-3; D perhaps matches TRBD1 (6 bases). The CDR3 is made up of 17 amino acids. Germline V gene lookup returns CDR1 SGHRS and CDR2 YFSETQ. V lost 0 bases and J 0 bases, leaving 13 bases between the germline ends. CDR3 loop: CASSLAFTGTSGNTIYF. The CDR3 DNA sequence: TGCGCCAGCAGCTTGGCCTTTACAGGGACCTCTGGAAACACCATATATTTT.

The chain employs TRBV28 and TRBJ2-7; the match to TRBD2 covers 10 bases. The junction had 11 bases not matched to a gene; V was cut back by 5 bases and J by 7 bases. Per germline, CDR1 MDHEN and CDR2 SYDVKM. The CDR3 contains 15 residues. CDR3 sequence reads: CASSRRTSGNWEQYF. In DNA, the CDR3 is TGTGCCAGCAGTCGCCGGACTAGCGGAAACTGGGAGCAGTACTTC.

This clonotype occurred a few times. The chain couples TRBV11-2 to TRBJ1-3; D ambiguous. Germline-derived CDR1 and CDR2 are SGHAT and FQNNGV. V was clipped by 2 bases and J by 3 bases, with 11 bases between them. The CDR3 runs 15 residues. CDR3 region: CASSLWSQNGNTIYF. DNA of the CDR3: TGTGCCAGCAGCTTATGGTCACAAAATGGAAACACCATATATTTT.

The J gene is TRBJ2-7, the V gene TRBV7-8; 8 nucleotides agree with TRBD2. Unmatched junction bases numbered 5, after V lost 5 bases and J lost 2 bases. This CDR3 is 14 amino acids long. Germline CDR1 and CDR2: SGHVS and FQNEAQ. CDR3 sequence: CASSQGLGAYEQYV. As DNA, the CDR3 is TGTGCCAGCAGCCAGGGACTAGGGGCCTACGAGCAGTACGTC.

The chain couples TRBV10-3 to TRBJ1-4; the D gene is possibly TRBD1 (6 bases). CDR1 and CDR2 (germline): ENHRY, SYGVKD. Deletions cut 10 bases from V and 3 bases from J, with 18 bases between. The CDR3 has 15 residues. The CDR3 sequence: CASKSQGSANEKLFF. The DNA for the CDR3 is TGTGCCAGCAAATCACAGGGATCAGCTAATGAAAAACTGTTTTTT.

The chain has TRBV5-1 and TRBJ1-1; unclear D gene. The CDR3 extends over 14 amino acids. Trimming removed 0 bases from V and 3 bases from J, with 9 bases in between. The germline V gene has CDR1 SGHRS and CDR2 YFSETQ. CDR3 coding DNA: TGCGCCAGCAGCTTGGCTCCCGGGGACACTGAAGCTTTCTTT. It translates to CASSLAPGDTEAFF.